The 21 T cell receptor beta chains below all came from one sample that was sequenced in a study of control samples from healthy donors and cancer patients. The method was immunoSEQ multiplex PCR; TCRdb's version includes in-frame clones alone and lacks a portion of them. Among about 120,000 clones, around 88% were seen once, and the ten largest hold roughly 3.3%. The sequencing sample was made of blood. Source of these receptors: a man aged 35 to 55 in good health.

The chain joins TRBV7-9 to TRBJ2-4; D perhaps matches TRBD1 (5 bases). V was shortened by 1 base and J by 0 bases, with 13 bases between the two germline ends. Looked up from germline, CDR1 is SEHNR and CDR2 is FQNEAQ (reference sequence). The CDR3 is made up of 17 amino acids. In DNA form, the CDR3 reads TGTGCCAGCAGCTTAGGGTCAGGGTCGTTAGCCAAAAACATTCAGTACTTC. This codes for CASSLGSGSLAKNIQYF.

The CDR3 reads CASNQGGPYNEQFF. The CDR3 region has the DNA TGTGCCAGCAACCAGGGGGGACCCTACAATGAGCAGTTCTTC. The rearrangement joins TRBV7-9 to TRBJ2-1, with D possibly matching TRBD1 (7 bases). V dropped 7 bases and J dropped 2 bases, with 12 bases sitting between them. The CDR3 length is 14 residues. Germline V gene data show CDR1 as SEHNR and CDR2 as FQNEAQ (reference sequence).

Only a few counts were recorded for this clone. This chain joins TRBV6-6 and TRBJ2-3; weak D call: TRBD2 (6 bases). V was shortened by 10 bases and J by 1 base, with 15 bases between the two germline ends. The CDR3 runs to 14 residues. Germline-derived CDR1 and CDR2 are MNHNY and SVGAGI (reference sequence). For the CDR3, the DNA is TGTGCCACCCGCGGGGCTACCGGCACAGATACGCAGTATTTT. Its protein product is CATRGATGTDTQYF.

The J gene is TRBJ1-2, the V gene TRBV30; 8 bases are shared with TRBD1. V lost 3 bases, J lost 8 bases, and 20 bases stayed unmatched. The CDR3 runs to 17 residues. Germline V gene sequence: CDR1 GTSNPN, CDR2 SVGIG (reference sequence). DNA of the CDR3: TGTGCCTGGAGAGAACATCCCAAGGACAGGGTAAAGAAAGGCTACACCTTC. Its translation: CAWREHPKDRVKKGYTF.

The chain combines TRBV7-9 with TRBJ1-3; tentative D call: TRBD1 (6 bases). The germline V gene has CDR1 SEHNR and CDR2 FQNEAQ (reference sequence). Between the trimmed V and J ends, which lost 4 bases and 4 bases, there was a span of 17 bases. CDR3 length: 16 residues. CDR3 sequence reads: CASSSGDNLAGNTIYF. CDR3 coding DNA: TGTGCCAGCAGCTCGGGGGACAACTTAGCCGGAAACACCATATATTTT.

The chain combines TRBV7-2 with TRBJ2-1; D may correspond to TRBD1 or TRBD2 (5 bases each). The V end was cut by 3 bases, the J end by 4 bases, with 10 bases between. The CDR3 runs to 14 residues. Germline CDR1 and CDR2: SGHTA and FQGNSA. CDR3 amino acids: CASSFGTKYNEQFF. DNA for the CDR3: TGTGCCAGCAGCTTCGGGACCAAATACAATGAGCAGTTCTTC.

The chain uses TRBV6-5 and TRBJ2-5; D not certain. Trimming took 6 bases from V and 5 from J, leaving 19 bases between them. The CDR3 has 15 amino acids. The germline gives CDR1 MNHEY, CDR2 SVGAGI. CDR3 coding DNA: TGTGCCAGCAGAATCGGACCGTCCCGCTTGGAGACCCAGTACTTC. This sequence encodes CASRIGPSRLETQYF.

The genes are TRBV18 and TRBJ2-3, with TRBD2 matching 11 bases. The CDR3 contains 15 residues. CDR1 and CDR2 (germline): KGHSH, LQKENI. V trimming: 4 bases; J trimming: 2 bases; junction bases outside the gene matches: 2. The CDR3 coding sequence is TGTGCCAGCTCACAGACTAGCGGGGACACAGATACGCAGTATTTT. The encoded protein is CASSQTSGDTDTQYF.

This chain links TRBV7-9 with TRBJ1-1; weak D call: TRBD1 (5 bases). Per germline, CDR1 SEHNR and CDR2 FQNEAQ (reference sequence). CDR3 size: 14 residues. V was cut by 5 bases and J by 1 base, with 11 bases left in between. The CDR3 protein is CASSVQVWNTEAFF. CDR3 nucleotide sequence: TGTGCCAGCAGCGTACAGGTATGGAACACTGAAGCTTTCTTT.

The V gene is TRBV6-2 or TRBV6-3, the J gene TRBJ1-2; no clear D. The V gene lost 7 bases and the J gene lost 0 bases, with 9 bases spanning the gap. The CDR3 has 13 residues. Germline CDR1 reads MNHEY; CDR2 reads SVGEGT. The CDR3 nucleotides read TGTGCCAGCACCCCCAATACTAACTATGGCTACACCTTC. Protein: CASTPNTNYGYTF.

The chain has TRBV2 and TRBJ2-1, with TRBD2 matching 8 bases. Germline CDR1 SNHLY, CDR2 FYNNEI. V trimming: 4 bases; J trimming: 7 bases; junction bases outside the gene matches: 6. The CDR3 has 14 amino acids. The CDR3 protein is CASSGLGLANEQFF. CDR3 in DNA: TGTGCCAGCAGTGGGTTAGGACTAGCAAATGAGCAGTTCTTC.

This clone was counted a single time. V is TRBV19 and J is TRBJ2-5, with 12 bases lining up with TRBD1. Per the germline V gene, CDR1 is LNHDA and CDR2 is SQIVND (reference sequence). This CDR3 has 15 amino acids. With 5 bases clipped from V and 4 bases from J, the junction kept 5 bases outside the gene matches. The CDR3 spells CASSGDRGRGETQYF. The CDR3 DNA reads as TGTGCCAGTAGTGGGGACAGGGGGCGCGGAGAGACCCAGTACTTC.

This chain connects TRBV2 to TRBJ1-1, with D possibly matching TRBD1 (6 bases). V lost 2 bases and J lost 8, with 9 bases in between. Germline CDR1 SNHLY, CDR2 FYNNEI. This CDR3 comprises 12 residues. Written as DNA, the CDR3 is TGTGCCAGCAGTGAAATGGGGGCAGAAGCTTTCTTT. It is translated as CASSEMGAEAFF.

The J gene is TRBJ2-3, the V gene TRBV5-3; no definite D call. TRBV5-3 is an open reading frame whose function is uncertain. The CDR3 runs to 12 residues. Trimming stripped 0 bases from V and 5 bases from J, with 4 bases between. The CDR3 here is CARSLGRDTQYF. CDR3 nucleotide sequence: TGTGCCAGAAGCTTGGGTCGAGATACGCAGTATTTT.

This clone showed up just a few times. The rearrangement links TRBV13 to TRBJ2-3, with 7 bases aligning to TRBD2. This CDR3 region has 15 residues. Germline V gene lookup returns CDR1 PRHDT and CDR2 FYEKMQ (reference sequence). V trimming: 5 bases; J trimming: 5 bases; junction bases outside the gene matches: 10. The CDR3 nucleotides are TGTGCCAGCAGCGACCTGGGGGGGATTAAAGATACGCAGTATTTT. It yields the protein CASSDLGGIKDTQYF.

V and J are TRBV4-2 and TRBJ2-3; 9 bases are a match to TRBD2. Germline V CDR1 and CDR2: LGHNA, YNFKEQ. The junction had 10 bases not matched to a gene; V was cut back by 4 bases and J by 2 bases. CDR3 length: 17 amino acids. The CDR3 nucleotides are TGTGCCAGCAGCCCCGGTCGACTAGCGGAGATCACAGATACGCAGTATTTT. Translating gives CASSPGRLAEITDTQYF.

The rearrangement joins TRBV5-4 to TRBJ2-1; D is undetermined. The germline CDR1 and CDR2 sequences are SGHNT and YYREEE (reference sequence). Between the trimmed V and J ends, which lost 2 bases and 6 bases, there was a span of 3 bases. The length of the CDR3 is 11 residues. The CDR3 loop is CASSFGNEQFF. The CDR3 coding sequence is TGTGCCAGCAGCTTCGGCAATGAGCAGTTCTTC.

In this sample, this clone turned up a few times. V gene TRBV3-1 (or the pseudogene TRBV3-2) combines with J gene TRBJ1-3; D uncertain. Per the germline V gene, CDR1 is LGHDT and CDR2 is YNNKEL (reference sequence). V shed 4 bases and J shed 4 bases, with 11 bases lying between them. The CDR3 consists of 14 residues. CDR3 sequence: CASSLGSRGNTIYF. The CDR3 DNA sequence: TGTGCCAGCAGCCTCGGGTCGCGCGGAAACACCATATATTTT.

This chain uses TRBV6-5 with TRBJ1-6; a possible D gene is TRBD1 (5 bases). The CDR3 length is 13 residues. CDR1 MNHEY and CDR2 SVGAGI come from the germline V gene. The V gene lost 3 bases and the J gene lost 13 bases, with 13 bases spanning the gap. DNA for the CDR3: TGTGCCAGCAGTTATTCGCAGGGTAGGCCCCTCCACTTT. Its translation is CASSYSQGRPLHF.

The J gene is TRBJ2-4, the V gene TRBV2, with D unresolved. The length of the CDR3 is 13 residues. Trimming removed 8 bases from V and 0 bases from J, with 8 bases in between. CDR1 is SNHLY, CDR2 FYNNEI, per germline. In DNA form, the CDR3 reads TGTGCCAGCTGGGCTCTAGCCAAAAACATTCAGTACTTC. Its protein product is CASWALAKNIQYF. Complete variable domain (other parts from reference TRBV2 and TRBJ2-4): EPEVTQTPSHQVTQMGQEVILRCVPISNHLYFYWYRQILGQKVEFLVSFYNNEISEKSEIFDDQFSVERPDGSNFTLKIRSTKLEDSAMYFCASWALAKNIQYFGAGTRLSVL.

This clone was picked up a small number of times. The CDR3 sequence is CASSQEMGQGRGYTF. The DNA for the CDR3 is TGTGCCAGCAGCCAAGAAATGGGTCAGGGTCGTGGCTACACCTTC. V usage is TRBV4-2 and J usage is TRBJ1-2; a weak D match, TRBD1 (5 bases). Germline V gene data show CDR1 as LGHNA and CDR2 as YNFKEQ. CDR3 length: 15 residues. Trimming took off 0 bases at V and 7 bases at J, with 15 bases between the two ends.